This T cell receptor beta chain was recorded in a study of cytomegalovirus exposure and HLA in healthy donors. The ends lost 2 bases at V and 5 bases at J; junction bases unmatched: 14. CDR1 and CDR2 from the germline V gene are LNHDA and SQIVND (reference sequence). This CDR3 comprises 18 residues. The PCR had 60 Vbeta and 13 Jbeta primers. The data were produced by immunoSEQ multiplex PCR, yet TCRdb's version contains in-frame clones alone and is incomplete. The sample carries roughly 150,000 clones, roughly four fifths recorded once. The chain has TRBV19 and TRBJ2-1, with TRBD2 matching over 8 bases. The sequenced material came from PBMCs. The sequence came from a male donor in good health and CMV-seronegative. CDR3 sequence: CASSIQFGAGGSHNEQFF. The CDR3 DNA reads TGTGCCAGTAGTATACAATTTGGGGCGGGAGGATCCCACAATGAGCAGTTCTTC. Together with reference TRBV19 and TRBJ2-1, the CDR3 gives the full variable domain: DGGITQSPKYLFRKEGQNVTLSCEQNLNHDAMYWYRQDPGQGLRLIYYSQIVNDFQKGDIAEGYSVSREKKESFPLTVTSAQKNPTAFYLCASSIQFGAGGSHNEQFFGPGTRLTVL.